The T cell receptor (beta chain) under discussion was sequenced for a study of shared clonotypes between healthy human individuals. Study findings and constraints: Donors were few, which limited the genetic and exposure-history diversity represented.

Memory CD4+ cells were the fraction left after CD45RA+ naive selection. In this sample, this clone turned up once. Its antigen remains unidentified. Germline V gene lookup returns CDR1 MNHEY and CDR2 SMNVEV (reference sequence). The CDR3 has 13 residues. With 3 bases removed from V and 6 bases from J, the gap between germline ends came to 11 bases. Some clones are missing from TCRdb's copy, which holds only in-frame ones; the method was immunoSEQ multiplex PCR. The table has around 2.5 million clones, more than 85% seen once. The V and J genes are TRBV27 and TRBJ1-2; perhaps TRBD1 as D (5 bases). The sequenced sample consisted of naive CD4+ T cells from PBMCs. Subset of the sample: CD45RA+ positively selected. This receptor was obtained from a man aged 18 to 35 in good health. Some clones in this sample may be carry-over from other donors' samples. The CDR3 DNA reads TGTGCCAGCAGTTTTAGGGGAACCCATGGCTACACCTTC. Translated: CASSFRGTHGYTF.